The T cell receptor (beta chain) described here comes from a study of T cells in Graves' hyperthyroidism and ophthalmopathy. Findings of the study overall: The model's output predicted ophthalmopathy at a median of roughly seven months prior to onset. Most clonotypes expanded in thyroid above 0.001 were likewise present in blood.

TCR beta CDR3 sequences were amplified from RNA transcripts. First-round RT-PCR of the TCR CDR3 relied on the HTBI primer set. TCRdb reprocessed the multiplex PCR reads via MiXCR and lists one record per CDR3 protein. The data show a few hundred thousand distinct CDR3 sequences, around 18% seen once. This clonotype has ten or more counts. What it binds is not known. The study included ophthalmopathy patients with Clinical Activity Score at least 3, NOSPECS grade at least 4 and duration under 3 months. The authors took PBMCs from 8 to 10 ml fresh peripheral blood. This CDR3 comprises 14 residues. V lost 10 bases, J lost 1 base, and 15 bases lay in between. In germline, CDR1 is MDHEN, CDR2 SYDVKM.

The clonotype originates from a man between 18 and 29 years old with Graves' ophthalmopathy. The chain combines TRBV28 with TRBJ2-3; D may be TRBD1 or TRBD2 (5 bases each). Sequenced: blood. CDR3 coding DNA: TGTGCCAACTCGAGGGGCGACGGCACAGATACGCAGTATTTT. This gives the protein CANSRGDGTDTQYF.